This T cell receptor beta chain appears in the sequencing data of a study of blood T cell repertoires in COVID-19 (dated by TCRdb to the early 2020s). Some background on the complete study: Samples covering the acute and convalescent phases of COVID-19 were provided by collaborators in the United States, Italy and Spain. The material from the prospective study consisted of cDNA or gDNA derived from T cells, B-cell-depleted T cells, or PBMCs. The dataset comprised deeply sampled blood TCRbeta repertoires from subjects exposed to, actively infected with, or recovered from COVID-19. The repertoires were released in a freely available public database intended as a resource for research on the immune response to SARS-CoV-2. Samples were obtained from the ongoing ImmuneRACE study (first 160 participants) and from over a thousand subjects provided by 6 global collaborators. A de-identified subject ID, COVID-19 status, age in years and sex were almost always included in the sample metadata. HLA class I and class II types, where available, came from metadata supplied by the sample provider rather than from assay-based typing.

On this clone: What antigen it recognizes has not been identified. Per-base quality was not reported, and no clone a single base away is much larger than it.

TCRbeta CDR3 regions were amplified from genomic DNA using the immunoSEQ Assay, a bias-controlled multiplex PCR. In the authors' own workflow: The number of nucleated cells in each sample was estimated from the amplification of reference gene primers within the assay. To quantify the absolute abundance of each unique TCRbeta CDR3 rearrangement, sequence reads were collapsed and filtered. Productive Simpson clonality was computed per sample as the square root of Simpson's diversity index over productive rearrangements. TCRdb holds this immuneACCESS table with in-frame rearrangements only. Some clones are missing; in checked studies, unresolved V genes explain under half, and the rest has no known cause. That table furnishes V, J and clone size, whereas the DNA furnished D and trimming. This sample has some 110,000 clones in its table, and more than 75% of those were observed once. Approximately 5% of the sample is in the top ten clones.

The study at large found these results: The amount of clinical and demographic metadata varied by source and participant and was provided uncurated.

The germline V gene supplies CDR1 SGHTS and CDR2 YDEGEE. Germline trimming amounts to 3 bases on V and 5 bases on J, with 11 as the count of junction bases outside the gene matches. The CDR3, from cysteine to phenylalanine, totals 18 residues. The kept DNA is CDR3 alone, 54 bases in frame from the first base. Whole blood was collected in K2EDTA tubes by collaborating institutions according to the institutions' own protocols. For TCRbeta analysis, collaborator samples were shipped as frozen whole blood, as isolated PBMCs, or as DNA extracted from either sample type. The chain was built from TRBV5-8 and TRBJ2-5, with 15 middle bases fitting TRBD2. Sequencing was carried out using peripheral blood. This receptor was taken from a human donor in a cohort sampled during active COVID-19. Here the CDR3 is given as CASSSDRTSGRARETQYF. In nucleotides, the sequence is TGTGCCAGCAGCTCGGACAGGACTAGCGGGAGGGCGAGGGAGACCCAGTACTTC.